This TCR beta chain was profiled in a study of cytomegalovirus exposure and HLA in healthy donors. Study as a whole: Ancestry clustering placed around 80% of under 450 genotyped donors in the Caucasian-associated cluster.

PCR amplification relied on 60 Vbeta primers (plus 13 Jbeta primers). Data came from immunoSEQ multiplex PCR; TCRdb stores just in-frame clones and leaves some out. The repertoire includes about 98,000 clones, 75% to 85% of them detected once, and approximately 11% sits in the top ten. The CDR3 has 15 residues. Looked up from germline, CDR1 is SEHNR and CDR2 is FQNEAQ (reference sequence). The V and J ends lost 6 bases and 6 bases, in that order; junction bases with no gene match: 6. Study observations and caveats: Later analysis suggested most CMV-associated TCR beta chains were HLA-restricted.

In its sample, this clone was seen once. The antigen remains unidentified. The clonotype comes from a man aged 18 to 30 in good health and CMV-seropositive. The specimen sequenced was PBMCs. The rearrangement joins TRBV7-9 to TRBJ2-1; TRBD2 matches 12 bases. The CDR3 nucleotides read TGTGCCAGCAGACCACCTAGCGGGGGGGGCAATGAGCAGTTCTTC. Translated, it gives CASRPPSGGGNEQFF.